The entry that follows covers one T cell receptor (beta chain) sequence. Its antigen is unknown. J lost 1 base, V lost 10 bases, and 3 bases had no gene match. CDR1 and CDR2 from the germline V gene are MNHEY and SVGAGI. CDR3 size: 14 residues. The protocol was immunoSEQ multiplex PCR, while the TCRdb copy is restricted to in-frame clones and leaves out a portion. This table holds under 25,000 clones, roughly nine tenths found once. The data were obtained in a study of T cells in localized non-small cell lung cancer. Points from the study as a whole: Owing to sequencing of a solitary tumor region, heterogeneity cannot be discounted. Highest T cell clonality was seen in uninvolved adjacent lung, surpassing that measured in tumor.

This clonotype was sampled from a man between 40 and 70 years old with stage II squamous cell lung carcinoma. The chain carries TRBV6-5 and TRBJ1-6, with TRBD1 identical over 8 bases. This specimen was PBMCs, taken before any cancer treatment. The CDR3 region has the DNA TGTGCCACCCGGGACAGGTCCTATAATTCACCCCTCCACTTT. This sequence encodes CATRDRSYNSPLHF.